The T cell receptor beta chain under discussion was sequenced for a study of blood T cell repertoires in COVID-19. The wider study: Italy, Spain and the United States were the sources of the convalescent and acute COVID-19 samples.

Source study methods: For nucleated cells, counts were estimated from reference gene primer amplification. Generated by immunoSEQ multiplex PCR, the TCRdb table keeps only in-frame clones and is missing some. The D gene and trimming were derived from the DNA, and the V and J assignments and clone size from that table. Counted here are about 270,000 clones, 86% occurring once; the ten biggest clones make up 8.5% to 9%. The TCR was taken from a man aged 35-49 years with active or convalescent COVID-19. The source material was peripheral blood.

The CDR3 sequence is CARRTSEKTQYF. The CDR3 nucleotides read TGTGCCAGAAGGACTAGCGAGAAGACCCAGTACTTC. The rearrangement links TRBV2 to TRBJ2-5, with 9 bases that match TRBD2. Germline V gene sequence: CDR1 SNHLY, CDR2 FYNNEI. The CDR3 loop spans 12 amino acids. The junction had 5 bases not matched to a gene; V was cut back by 9 bases and J by 6 bases.